This record covers a single T cell receptor beta chain. The target antigen is unknown. Germline CDR1 reads LNHDA; CDR2 reads SQIVND (reference sequence). Deletions cut 3 bases from V and 8 bases from J, with 7 bases between. This CDR3 contains 11 residues. These data come from a study of siplizumab effects on memory and regulatory T cells. General observations from the study: With siplizumab, cumulative frequency of CD4+ memory-derived alloreactive sequences dropped significantly. Naive versus memory phenotype went unassigned for roughly 80-96% of proliferating CD4+ or CD8+ clones.

Produced via immunoSEQ multiplex PCR; TCRdb's table is partial and in-frame only. The sample shows 100,000 to 120,000 clones, roughly 92% of them seen only once. The receptor comes from a human donor in good health. The sequencing sample was made of CD4+ T cells sorted from blood. The rearrangement joins TRBV19 to TRBJ1-2; D unclear. The CDR3 bases are TGTGCCAGTAGTATTGAGTGGGGCTACACCTTC. This sequence encodes CASSIEWGYTF.